This TCR beta chain was obtained from a study of regulatory T cells in long-lasting Graves disease listed by TCRdb under 2021. In the study overall: In the newly diagnosed Graves' disease group, patients had been taking antithyroid drugs for less than 3 months. Persistent Graves' disease patients were compared with newly diagnosed Graves' disease patients by peripheral blood TCR sequencing and RNA sequencing. TCR sequencing covered about 13 persistent and 20 newly diagnosed Graves' disease patients, 33 samples in total. The study was conducted in China and was registered as a clinical trial. Paper-wide results and their limitations: Preferential use of TRBV28, TRBJ1-2 and TRBJ2-5 was observed in persistent disease, whereas TRBV20-1 and TRBJ2-1 were favored in newly diagnosed disease. The study examined only peripheral blood because the primary lesion, thyroid tissue, could not be accessed. Compared with newly diagnosed patients, persistent Graves' disease patients had lower TCR Shannon entropy and fewer highly expanded clones, which suggests clonal expansion. Sequencing and analysis were limited to the TCR beta chain. A larger number of public clonotypes was shared among persistent patients (over 2,500) than among newly diagnosed patients (over 850). The small sample size was acknowledged by the authors as a limitation that may reduce accuracy.

Receptors were amplified or captured by multiplex PCR. Sequencing took place on an Illumina HiSeq 4000. CDR3 regions were amplified by Arm-PCR with iRepertoire HTBI primers to construct TCR beta libraries. Gel purification was performed on PCR products prior to sequencing. In the paper's pipeline: Gene usage analysis of CDR3 amino acid clonotypes relied on the roughly 64 TRBV and about 15 TRBJ segments identified across samples. Filtered high-quality paired reads were merged into contigs using COPE and FqMerger. Contigs were aligned with BLAST to IMGT TRBV, TRBD and TRBJ reference genes, and CDR3 was defined per IMGT. Any clonotype with a frequency above 0.1% was classified as a highly expanded clone. Repertoire diversity was measured by Shannon entropy, and V-J evenness by the Gini coefficient. A clonotype was considered public if more than one individual shared it. TCRdb applied fastp at Q25 and MiXCR to the public reads, then kept only in-frame beta chains. All rows with the same CDR3 protein become a single entry with the most common DNA and genes. The V and J calls and clone size come from TCRdb's table, not from the authors' own analysis. The sample has around 420,000 distinct CDR3 sequences on record, about 15% of them singletons. Approximately 7.6% of the sample comes from the top ten.

CDR1 and CDR2, per the germline V gene (reference sequence), are SGHAT and FQDESV. The germline V and J ends show losses of 5 bases and 0 bases respectively, and no gene match explains 4 bases of the junction. Counted from cysteine to phenylalanine, this CDR3 has 15 amino acids. Only the CDR3 portion is preserved as DNA: 45 bases, with reading frame beginning at the first base. The time point label, read with the paper, signifies: newly diagnosed GD, antithyroid drugs for less than 3 months. For both TCR sequencing and RNA sequencing, RNA was extracted from PBMCs in TRIzol. Graves' disease was diagnosed according to American Thyroid Association guidelines. Patients were recruited from an endocrinology department in Xi'an, China. Each patient gave approximately 10 milliliters of peripheral blood, collected in an EDTA anticoagulant tube. Ficoll Paque Plus density gradient separation was used to isolate PBMCs, and no additional T cell sorting was done. RNA quality was checked with an Agilent 2100 Bioanalyzer and agarose gel, and concentration with a NanoDrop 2000.

This clonotype was observed at least ten times. Its antigen remains undetermined. It has no much larger one-base neighbor in the sample; base qualities were not kept. These data also featured in a second study, about T cells in Graves' hyperthyroidism and ophthalmopathy. Looking at the second paper: Stable Graves' hyperthyroidism was defined as the absence of progression to ophthalmopathy over 18 months of follow-up. Hyperthyroidism patients were newly diagnosed, had a disease duration of under 2 months, and were aged 18 to 65 years. Patients with uncontrolled infections, other autoimmune diseases, pregnancy or lactation were excluded. Diagnoses were based on clinical symptoms, serum thyroxine and TRAb, thyroid ultrasound and orbital computed tomography. The TCR CDR3 was subjected to a first round of RT-PCR using the HTBI primer set and the Qiagen OneStep RT-PCR kit. Most expanded thyroid clonotypes (frequency above 0.001) were also detected in blood, a finding suggesting that blood repertoires may reflect thyroid immune responses. Ophthalmopathy was separated from stable hyperthyroidism by a 13 V-J signature model, with over 85% sensitivity and approximately 84% specificity obtained in cross-validation and 80%/75% obtained in testing. During validation, the model predicted progression to ophthalmopathy a median of roughly 7.1 months ahead of onset, with around 71% sensitivity and 72% to 80% specificity. To identify distinguishing TCR V-J signatures, a discovery cohort of around 100 patients was used, comprising 40 to 45 with Graves' ophthalmopathy and some 57 with stable Graves' hyperthyroidism. Whether ophthalmopathy could be predicted prospectively was tested in an independent validation cohort made up of approximately 19 hyperthyroidism patients plus 17 patients who later progressed to ophthalmopathy. The 75 to 100 discovery patients were randomly split 7:3 into training and test sets. In addition, the study compared T-cell repertoires in thyroid tissue and in blood from five to seven Graves' hyperthyroidism patients. After blood sampling, hyperthyroidism patients were treated with methimazole at a starting dose of 30 mg daily, and ophthalmopathy patients were treated with high-dose intravenous methylprednisolone. The libraries were constructed in a second round of multiplex PCR and then size-selected and purified. Sequencing of the libraries was done on an Illumina HiSeq2000 using paired-end 100 bp reads. SOAPnuke was used to process the raw data, throwing out any read that contained adapters or uncalled bases, had a mean Phred below 15, or lacked an exact constant-primer or identifier match. High-quality paired reads were merged with COPE v1.2.5, and unique nucleotide sequences were defined as clonotypes. MiTCR v1.1 was used to align the clonotypes against IMGT TRBV, TRBD and TRBJ reference segments. Analysis was restricted to V-J combinations with a frequency above 0.0001, which covered 99% to 99.2% of repertoires. A TCS score was defined as the ratio between F50 (clonal expansion) and ExV (chaos), using BLOSUM62-based TCRdist between CDR3 peptides within each V-J. Welch's t-statistics and random forest reduced just over 500 V-J features to 13, which were used in a naive Bayes classifier (R e1071). Sample size was not statistically predetermined, and blinding of investigators to group allocation was not performed. TCR Vbeta CDR3 sequencing of around 130 peripheral blood samples (around 45 ophthalmopathy, around 80 hyperthyroidism and roughly 17 progressor patients) is reported in the paper.

The sample consisted of peripheral blood mononuclear cells (PBMCs), taken at new diagnosis, from a patient treated with antithyroid drugs. The TCR was taken from a woman aged 40 to 50 with Graves disease. Donor details come from another sample of the same person, matched by shared clones. The chain is encoded by TRBV11-1 joined to TRBJ1-1, and 9 junctional nucleotides match TRBD1. The CDR3 protein sequence reads: CASSPGQGMNTEAFF. The DNA reads as follows: TGTGCCAGCAGCCCAGGACAGGGGATGAACACTGAAGCTTTCTTT.